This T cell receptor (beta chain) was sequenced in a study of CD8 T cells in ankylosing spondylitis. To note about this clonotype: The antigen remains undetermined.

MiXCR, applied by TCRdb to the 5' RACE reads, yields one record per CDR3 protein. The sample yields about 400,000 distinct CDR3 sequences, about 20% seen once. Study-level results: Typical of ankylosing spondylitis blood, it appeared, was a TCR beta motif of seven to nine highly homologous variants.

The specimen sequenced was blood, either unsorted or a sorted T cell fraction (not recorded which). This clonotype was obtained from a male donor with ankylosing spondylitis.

The CDR3 loop is CASSMTGRTGELFF. The CDR3 nucleotides are TGTGCCAGCAGTATGACAGGGCGCACCGGGGAGCTGTTTTTT. The chain has TRBV7-7 and TRBJ2-2; 7 bases agree with TRBD1. In germline, CDR1 is SSHAT, CDR2 FNYEAQ (reference sequence). The ends lost 6 bases at V and 4 bases at J; junction bases unmatched: 5. The CDR3 consists of 14 residues.